This TCR beta chain was found in a study of shared clonotypes between healthy human individuals. The data were produced by immunoSEQ multiplex PCR, yet TCRdb's version contains in-frame clones alone and is incomplete. Of about 110,000 clones detected, 67% appear once; the ten largest clones hold about 25%. V shed 1 base and J shed 4 bases, with 10 bases lying between them. This CDR3 has 14 residues. Germline CDR1 MGHDK, CDR2 SYGVNS. The rearrangement links TRBV25-1 to TRBJ1-2; D not resolved. The TCR was taken from a woman in her thirties in good health. Material for sequencing was memory CD8+ T cells sorted from blood. The subset denotes: CD45RO+ cells pooled with CCR7-negative TemRA cells. CDR3: CASSEFGRSYGYTF. The CDR3 coding sequence is TGTGCCAGCAGTGAATTTGGCAGATCCTATGGCTACACCTTC.